Listed here are 2 T cell receptor beta chains from one sample, sequenced in a study of CXCR3-negative and CXCR3-positive naive CD8 T cells. Study-level findings and limits: Comparison of naive cells showed more hydrophobic TRB CDR3s in CXCR3-positive than in CXCR3-negative naive cells.

In preparing the TRB cDNA libraries, 5' RACE with UMI labels was used. One entry per CDR3 protein, without DNA, is what TCRdb gives after re-calling the 5' RACE reads. The sample shows some 110,000 distinct CDR3 sequences, and approximately 0.37% sits with its ten largest clones. Their antigen targets remain unknown. Sequenced: naive CXCR3+ CD8+ T cells from blood. Noted subset: CD45RO-CCR7+CD27+CD95- naive CD8+ T cells expressing CXCR3 (TNR3+). The receptor set was obtained from a human donor in good health. Some clones in this sample may be carry-over from other donors' samples.

The rearrangement links TRBV20-1 to TRBJ2-1; TCRdb indicates TRBD1, and absent DNA this call remains unverified. In germline, CDR1 is DFQATT, CDR2 SNEGSKA (reference sequence). The length of the CDR3 is 13 residues. This CDR3 is CSATQTDYNEQFF.

This sequence joins TRBV15 and TRBJ2-3; the TRBD2 assignment by TCRdb is unverifiable without DNA. The CDR3 spans 15 residues. CDR1 is LNHNV and CDR2 is YYDKDF in the germline V gene (reference sequence). CDR3 sequence reads: CATRGLAGVADTQYF.